This TCR beta chain was found in a study of graft-versus-host responses after intestinal transplantation. Overall study findings and caveats: The authors found GvH clones in recipient marrow, some appearing first in ileum or blood.

This CDR3 region has 16 residues. After removal of 4 bases from V and 3 bases from J, the junction contained 10 bases not matched to a gene. Germline V gene sequence: CDR1 SGHRS, CDR2 YFSETQ. As regards this clone: Its antigen is unknown.

TCRdb's copy holds only in-frame clones and misses some; the assay was immunoSEQ multiplex PCR. This repertoire shows 80,000 to 100,000 clones, 80% to 95% found once; its top ten account for approximately 0.18%. The source of this sequence is a human donor who received an intestinal transplant. The chain employs TRBV5-1 and TRBJ2-1; 7 bases agree with TRBD1. The specimen was unstimulated CD4+ T cells sorted from spleen or lymph node cells, collected before intestinal transplant. CDR3 region: CASSESTGSGYNEQFF. The CDR3 DNA is TGCGCCAGCAGCGAATCGACAGGGAGTGGCTACAATGAGCAGTTCTTC.